This T cell receptor beta chain was documented in a study of identical twins. The J segment lost 4 bases and the V segment lost 4 bases, leaving 6 bases of the junction unmatched. CDR3 size: 14 residues. Germline V gene sequence: CDR1 SQVTM, CDR2 ANQGSEA. Addition of a universal primer site occurred through template switching, and cDNA carried unique molecular identifiers. TCRdb used MiXCR to reprocess the 5' RACE reads, holding one entry per CDR3 protein. Of 420,000 or so distinct CDR3 sequences listed, approximately 18% were seen once; the top ten hold 12%. The sample was naive T cells sorted from blood. The clonotype comes from a man in his forties or fifties in good health. The rearrangement uses TRBV29-1 and TRBJ2-1, with 8 positions matching TRBD2. The CDR3 here is CSVGVAGNYNEQFF. Here the CDR3 DNA reads TGCAGCGTTGGAGTAGCGGGGAATTACAATGAGCAGTTCTTC.